This TCR beta chain was identified in a study of T cell responses to AZD1222 COVID-19 vaccine (dated by TCRdb to the early 2020s). With respect to the entire study: AZD1222 recipients with second doses at about 4 weeks or about 12 weeks were pooled, because spike-specific TCR depth and breadth did not differ between schedules. A total of more than 230 trial participants underwent TCR sequencing, of whom roughly 210 received two doses of AZD1222 and some 26 received two doses of the MenACWY control vaccine. Trial participants were enrolled by age into 18-55, 56-69 and 70-plus year subgroups, with roughly 150, 30 and 60 TCR-sequenced participants respectively.

The time point label, read with the paper, signifies: baseline before first vaccination. Vaccinee samples were obtained from the UK trials COV001 and COV002, which included a single-blind randomized controlled phase 2/3 trial of AZD1222 (ChAdOx1 nCoV-19) in healthy adults. For TCRbeta chain sequencing, PBMC samples were collected from trial participants at day 0 and at day 28 after the second dose. The CDR3 regions of human TCRbeta chains were analyzed by immunosequencing. In the authors' own workflow: Repertoire TCRs were matched against a reference library of SARS-CoV-2-specific TCRs generated with the MIRA antigen-specificity platform. Breadth meant the fraction of unique TCRs that were SARS-CoV-2-associated, whereas depth meant the fraction of total T cells that were SARS-CoV-2-associated. Each spike-specific TCR was assigned to its reactive spike region and to a CD4 or CD8 class using the MIRA data. Log10-transformed breadth and depth values were compared by one-way ANOVA with Sidak's multiple comparisons tests. In TCRdb, the immuneACCESS table is reduced to in-frame sequences with V and J assigned. These tables do not hold every clone; where another copy was compared, an unresolved V gene accounts for under half, and the others remain unexplained. For V, J and clone size, that table is used; D and trimming come from the DNA. Across this sample there are 100,000 or so clones, with 85% to 90% seen only once. The ten top clones hold around 3% of the sample.

V is cut back by 4 bases and J by 1 base, with 3 bases in the junction unmatched. Including the terminal cysteine and phenylalanine, the CDR3 comprises 15 residues. The kept DNA is CDR3 alone, 45 bases in frame from the first base. CDR1 and CDR2 are read off the germline V gene as SGHAT and FQNNGV. Paper-wide results and their limitations: Conclusions about previously exposed vaccinees were limited because only six AZD1222 recipients were SARS-CoV-2 seropositive at baseline. Because no day 14 peak-response samples were available, repertoires were characterized only after the peak T cell response. Spike-specific TCR breadth and depth rose significantly after two AZD1222 doses compared with day 0 and with MenACWY recipients. Reportedly, almost half of the unique spike-specific TCRs recognized epitopes lying outside the regions that are mutated in the B.1.351 and B.1.1.7 variants. Participants were mostly white British, with more females than males. The authors suggested clonal diversity may have been underestimated. The 56-69-year group was small, and its depth increase did not reach significance, likely because of low power. CD4 TCRs associated with the vaccine covered the entire spike protein, and the dominant responses were in regions 160-218 and 743-854.

To note about this clone: Its antigen specificity is not known. Base qualities are not at hand, and no much larger clone is one base apart.

The rearrangement combines TRBV11-2 with TRBJ2-7; 11 bases in the middle match TRBD2. Material: peripheral blood, obtained on day 0 of AZD1222 vaccination. The receptor was derived from an adult in good health. The nucleotides read TGTGCCAGCAGCTATACTAGCGGGAGTTCCTACGAGCAGTACTTC. Translation gives CASSYTSGSSYEQYF.